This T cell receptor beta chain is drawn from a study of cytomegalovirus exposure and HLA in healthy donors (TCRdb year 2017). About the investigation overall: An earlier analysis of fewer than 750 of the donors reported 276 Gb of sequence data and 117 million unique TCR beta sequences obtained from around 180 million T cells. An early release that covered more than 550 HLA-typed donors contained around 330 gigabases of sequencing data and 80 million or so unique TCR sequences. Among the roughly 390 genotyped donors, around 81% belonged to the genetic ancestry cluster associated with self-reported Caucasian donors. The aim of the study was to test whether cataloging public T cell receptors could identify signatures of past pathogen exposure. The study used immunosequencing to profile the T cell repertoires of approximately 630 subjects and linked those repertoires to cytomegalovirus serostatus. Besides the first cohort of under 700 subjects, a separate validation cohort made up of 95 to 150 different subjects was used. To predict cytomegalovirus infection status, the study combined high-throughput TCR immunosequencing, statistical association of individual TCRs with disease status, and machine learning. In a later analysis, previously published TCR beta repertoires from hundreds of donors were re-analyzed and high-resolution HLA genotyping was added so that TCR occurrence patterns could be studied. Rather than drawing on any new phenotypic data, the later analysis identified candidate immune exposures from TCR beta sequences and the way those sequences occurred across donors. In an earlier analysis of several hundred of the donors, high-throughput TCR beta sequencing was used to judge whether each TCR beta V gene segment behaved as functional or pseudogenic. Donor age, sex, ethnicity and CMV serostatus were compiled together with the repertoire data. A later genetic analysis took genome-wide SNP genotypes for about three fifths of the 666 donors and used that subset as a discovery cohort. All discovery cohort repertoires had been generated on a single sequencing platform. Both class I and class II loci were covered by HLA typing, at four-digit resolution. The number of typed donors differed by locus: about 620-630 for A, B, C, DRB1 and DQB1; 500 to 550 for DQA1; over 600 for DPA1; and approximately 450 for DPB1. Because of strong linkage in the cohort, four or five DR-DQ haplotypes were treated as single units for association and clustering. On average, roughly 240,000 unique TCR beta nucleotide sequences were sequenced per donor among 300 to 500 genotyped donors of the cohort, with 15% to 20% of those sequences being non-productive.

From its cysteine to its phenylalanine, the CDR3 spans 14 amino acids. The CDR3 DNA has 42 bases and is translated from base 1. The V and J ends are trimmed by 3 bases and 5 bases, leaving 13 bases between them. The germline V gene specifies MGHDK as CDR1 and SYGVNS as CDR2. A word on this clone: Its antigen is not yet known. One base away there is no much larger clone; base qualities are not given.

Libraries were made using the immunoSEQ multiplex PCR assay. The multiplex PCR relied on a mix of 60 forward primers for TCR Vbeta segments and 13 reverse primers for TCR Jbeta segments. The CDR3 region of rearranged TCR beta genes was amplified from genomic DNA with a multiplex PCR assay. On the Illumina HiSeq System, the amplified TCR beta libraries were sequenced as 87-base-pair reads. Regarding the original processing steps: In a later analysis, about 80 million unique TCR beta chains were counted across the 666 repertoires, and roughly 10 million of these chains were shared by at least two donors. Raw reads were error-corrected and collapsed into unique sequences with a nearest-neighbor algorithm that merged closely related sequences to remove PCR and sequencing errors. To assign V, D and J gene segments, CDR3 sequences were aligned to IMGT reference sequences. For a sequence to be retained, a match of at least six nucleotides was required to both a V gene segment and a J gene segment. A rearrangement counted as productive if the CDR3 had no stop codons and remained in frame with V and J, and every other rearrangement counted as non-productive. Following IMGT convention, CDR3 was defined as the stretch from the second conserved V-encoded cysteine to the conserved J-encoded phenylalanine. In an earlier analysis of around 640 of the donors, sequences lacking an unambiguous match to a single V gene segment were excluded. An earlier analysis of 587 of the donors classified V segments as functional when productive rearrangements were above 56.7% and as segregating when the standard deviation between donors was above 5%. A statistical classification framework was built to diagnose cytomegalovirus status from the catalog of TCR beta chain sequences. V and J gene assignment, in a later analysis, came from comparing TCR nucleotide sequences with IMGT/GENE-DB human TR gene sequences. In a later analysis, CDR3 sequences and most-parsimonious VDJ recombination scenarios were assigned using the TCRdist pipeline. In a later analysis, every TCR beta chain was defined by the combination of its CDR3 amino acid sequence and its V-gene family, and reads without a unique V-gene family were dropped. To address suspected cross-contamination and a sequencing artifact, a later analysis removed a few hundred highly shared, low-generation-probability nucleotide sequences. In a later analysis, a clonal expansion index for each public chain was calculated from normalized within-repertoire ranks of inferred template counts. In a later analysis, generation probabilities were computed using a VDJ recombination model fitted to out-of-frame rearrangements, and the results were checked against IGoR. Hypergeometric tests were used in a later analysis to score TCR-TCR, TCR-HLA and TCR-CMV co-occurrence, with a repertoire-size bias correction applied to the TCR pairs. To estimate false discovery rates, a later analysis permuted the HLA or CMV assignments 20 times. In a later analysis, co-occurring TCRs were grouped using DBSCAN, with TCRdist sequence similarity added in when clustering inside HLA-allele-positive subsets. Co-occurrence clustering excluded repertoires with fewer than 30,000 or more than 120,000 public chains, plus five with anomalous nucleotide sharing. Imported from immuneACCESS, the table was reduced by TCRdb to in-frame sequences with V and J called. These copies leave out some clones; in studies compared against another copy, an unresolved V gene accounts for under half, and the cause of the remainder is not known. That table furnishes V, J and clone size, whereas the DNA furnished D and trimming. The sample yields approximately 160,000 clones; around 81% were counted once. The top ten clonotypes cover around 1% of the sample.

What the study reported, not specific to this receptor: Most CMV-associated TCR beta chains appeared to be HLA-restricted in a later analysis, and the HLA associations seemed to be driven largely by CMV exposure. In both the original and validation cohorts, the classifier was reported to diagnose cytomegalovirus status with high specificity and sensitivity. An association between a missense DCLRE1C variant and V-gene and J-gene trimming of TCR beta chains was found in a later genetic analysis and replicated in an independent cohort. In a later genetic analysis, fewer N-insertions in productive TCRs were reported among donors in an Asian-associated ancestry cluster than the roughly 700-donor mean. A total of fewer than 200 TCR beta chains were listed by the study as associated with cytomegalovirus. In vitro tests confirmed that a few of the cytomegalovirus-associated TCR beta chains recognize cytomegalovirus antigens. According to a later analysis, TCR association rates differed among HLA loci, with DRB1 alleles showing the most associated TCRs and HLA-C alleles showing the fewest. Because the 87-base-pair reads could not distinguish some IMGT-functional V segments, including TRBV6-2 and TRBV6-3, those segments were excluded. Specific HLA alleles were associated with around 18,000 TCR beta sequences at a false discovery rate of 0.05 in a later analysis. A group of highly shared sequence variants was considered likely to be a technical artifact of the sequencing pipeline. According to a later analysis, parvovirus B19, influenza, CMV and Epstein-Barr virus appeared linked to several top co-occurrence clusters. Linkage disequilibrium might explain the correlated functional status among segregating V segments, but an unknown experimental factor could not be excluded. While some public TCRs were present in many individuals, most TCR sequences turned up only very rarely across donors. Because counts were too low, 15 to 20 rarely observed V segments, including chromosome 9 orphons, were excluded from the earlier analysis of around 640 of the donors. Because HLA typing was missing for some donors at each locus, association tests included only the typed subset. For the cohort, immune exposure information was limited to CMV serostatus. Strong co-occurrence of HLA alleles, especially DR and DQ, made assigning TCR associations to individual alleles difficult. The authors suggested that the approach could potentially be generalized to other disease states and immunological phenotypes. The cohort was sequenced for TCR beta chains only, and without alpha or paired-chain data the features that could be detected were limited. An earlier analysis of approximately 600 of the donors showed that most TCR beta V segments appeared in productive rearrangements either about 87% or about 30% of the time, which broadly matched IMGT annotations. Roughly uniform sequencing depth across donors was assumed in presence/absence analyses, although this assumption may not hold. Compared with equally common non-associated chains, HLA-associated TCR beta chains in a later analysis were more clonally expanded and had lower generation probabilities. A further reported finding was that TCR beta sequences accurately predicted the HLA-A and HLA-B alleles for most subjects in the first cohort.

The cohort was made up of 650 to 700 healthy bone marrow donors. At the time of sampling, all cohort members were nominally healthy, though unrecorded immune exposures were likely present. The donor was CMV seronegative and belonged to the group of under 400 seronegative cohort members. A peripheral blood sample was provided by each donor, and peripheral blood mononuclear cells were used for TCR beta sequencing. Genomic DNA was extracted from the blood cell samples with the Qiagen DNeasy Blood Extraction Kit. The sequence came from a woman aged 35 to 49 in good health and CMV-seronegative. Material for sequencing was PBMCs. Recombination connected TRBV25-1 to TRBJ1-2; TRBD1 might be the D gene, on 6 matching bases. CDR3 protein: CASSDLSGVYGYTF. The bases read TGTGCCAGCAGTGACTTATCAGGGGTTTATGGCTACACCTTC.